The present entry profiles one T cell receptor (beta chain) with its context. As yet, its antigen is unknown. The authors isolated total RNA from whole blood without sorting T cells. TCRdb re-called the 5' RACE reads; one entry per CDR3 protein, DNA not given. The listing contains about 200,000 distinct CDR3 sequences. This specimen belongs to a study of monozygotic twins with inflammatory bowel disease. There are 16 residues in the CDR3. CDR1 and CDR2 from the germline V gene are DFQATT and SNEGSKA (reference sequence). Findings and caveats of the study: In the analysis, different T cell subtypes could not be told apart.

V is TRBV20-1 and J is TRBJ2-2. This clonotype was obtained from a human donor with ulcerative colitis or Crohn's disease, or a healthy co-twin of an affected twin (not recorded which). The sequenced material came from blood. CDR3: CSARPYNGLGSGELFF.